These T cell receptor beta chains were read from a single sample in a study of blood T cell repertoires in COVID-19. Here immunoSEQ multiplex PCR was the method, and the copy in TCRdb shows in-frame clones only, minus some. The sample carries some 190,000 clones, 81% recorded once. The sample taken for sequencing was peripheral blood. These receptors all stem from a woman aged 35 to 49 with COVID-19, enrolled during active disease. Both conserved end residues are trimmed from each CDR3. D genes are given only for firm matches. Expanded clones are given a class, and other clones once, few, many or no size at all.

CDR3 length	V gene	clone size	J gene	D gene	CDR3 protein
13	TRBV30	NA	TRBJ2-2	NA	AWSSLRADTGELF
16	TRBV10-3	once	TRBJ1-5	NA	AISESGHPSISNQPQH
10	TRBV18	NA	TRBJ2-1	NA	ASSPDSGEQF
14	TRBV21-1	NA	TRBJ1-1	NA	ASSKWGGIRDTEAF
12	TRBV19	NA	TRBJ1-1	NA	ASQVAVLNTEAF
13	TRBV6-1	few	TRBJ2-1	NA	ASSEVSDGYNEQF
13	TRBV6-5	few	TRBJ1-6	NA	ASSSPWATNSPLH
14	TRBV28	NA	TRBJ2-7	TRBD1	ASSRLQGAVAYEQY
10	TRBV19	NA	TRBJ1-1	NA	ASSSIATEAF
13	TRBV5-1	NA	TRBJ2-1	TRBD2	ASSFTSGSNNEQF
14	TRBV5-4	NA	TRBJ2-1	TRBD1	ASSPPGGQANNEQF
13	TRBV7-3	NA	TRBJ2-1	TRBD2	ASSLTSTSGNEQF
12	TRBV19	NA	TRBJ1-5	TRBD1	ASRGQVSNQPQH
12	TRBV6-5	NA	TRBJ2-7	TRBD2	ASSYVAGPYEQY
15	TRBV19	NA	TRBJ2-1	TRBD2	ASTPGRASGGYKGQF
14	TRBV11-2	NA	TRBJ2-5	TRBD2	ASSPYGLAGLETQY
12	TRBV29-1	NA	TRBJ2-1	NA	SAPGQVDYNEQF
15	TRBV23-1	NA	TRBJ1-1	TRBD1	ASSHHDGTGPNTEAF
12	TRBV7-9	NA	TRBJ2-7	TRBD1	ASSPQGADYEQY
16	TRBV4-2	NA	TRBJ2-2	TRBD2	ASSQAGASGGAGGELF
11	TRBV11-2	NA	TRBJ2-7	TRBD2	ASTEAGGTEQY
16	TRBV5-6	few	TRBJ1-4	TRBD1	ASSFWTGGEYTNEKLF
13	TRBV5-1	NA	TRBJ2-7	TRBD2	ASSLASSGAYEQY
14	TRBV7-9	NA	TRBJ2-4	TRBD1	ASSLGRITGGIIQY